The TCR beta chain under discussion was sequenced for a study of T cells after yellow fever vaccination. Study outcomes and limitations: Clones from primary vaccination mostly reappeared after the booster (approximately 96% CD4, just over 85% CD8).

This clonotype was observed many times. Its specificity is unknown. The CDR3 spans 15 residues. The germline CDR1 and CDR2 sequences are KGHDR and SFDVKD. Trimming cost V 4 bases and J 10 bases; bases outside gene matches: 7. TCRdb processed the 5' RACE reads anew with MiXCR; each CDR3 protein has one entry. The data show around 65,000 distinct CDR3 sequences, 5% to 6.5% seen once. This chain connects TRBV24-1 to TRBJ2-1; 12 bases align to TRBD2. The clonotype comes from a man between 18 and 35 years old who received the YFV17D yellow fever vaccine. This sample comprised CD4+ T cells sorted from PBMCs, obtained approximately 15 days after the first yellow fever vaccination. The CDR3 DNA reads as TGTGCCACCAGTGACCCTAGCGGGGGGGCCCAGGAGCAGTTCTTC. It codes for CATSDPSGGAQEQFF.